This T cell receptor (beta chain) was captured by sequencing in a study of T-cell reconstitution after alpha-beta-depleted transplantation in children. This clonotype appeared a few times. Unique molecular identifiers were incorporated into the prepared TCRbeta library. TCRdb recomputed calls from the PCR reads with MiXCR, one row per CDR3 protein. The data contain 490,000 or so distinct CDR3 sequences, about an eighth of them seen just once; the ten biggest clones take up around 6%. V was pared by 1 base and J by 5 bases, with 12 bases between. Per germline, CDR1 SEHNR and CDR2 FQNEAQ (reference sequence). The CDR3 spans 15 residues.

Specimen: PBMCs from the stem cell graft donor, collected from the stem cell graft. The rearrangement joins TRBV7-9 to TRBJ1-3; D not certain. The source of this sequence is a human donor who donated a stem cell graft to a child with combined immunodeficiency. CDR3 bases: TGTGCCAGCAGCTTAGAACGGGCCCTGCGAAACACCATATATTTT. Amino acids: CASSLERALRNTIYF. Full variable domain (missing parts from reference TRBV7-9 and TRBJ1-3): DTGVSQNPRHKITKRGQNVTFRCDPISEHNRLYWYRQTLGQGPEFLTYFQNEAQLEKSRLLSDRFSAERPKGSFSTLEIQRTEQGDSAMYLCASSLERALRNTIYFGEGSWLTVV.